Given below is one T cell receptor (beta chain) in context. Its antigen has not been determined. The input lacks base qualities; no much larger clone sits a single base away. As encoded in the germline V gene (reference sequence), CDR1 is GTSNPN while CDR2 is SVGIG. A distance of 19 bases separates the germline ends of V and J, which lose 8 bases and 2 bases respectively. The CDR3 numbers 14 residues from cysteine through phenylalanine. The entry retains the CDR3 DNA only, 42 bases that are in frame from base 1. The cohort consisted of fewer than 700 healthy bone marrow donors. At the time of sampling, all cohort members were nominally healthy, though unrecorded immune exposures were likely present. The donor was CMV seropositive and was included in the group of 290 or so seropositive cohort members. A peripheral blood sample was collected from each donor, and TCR beta sequencing was performed on peripheral blood mononuclear cells. The Qiagen DNeasy Blood Extraction Kit was used to extract genomic DNA from the blood cell samples.

The data were obtained in a study of cytomegalovirus exposure and HLA in healthy donors (dated by TCRdb to between 2016 and 2019). Looking at the study overall: According to an earlier analysis of 550 to 700 of the donors, some 180 million T cells yielded 117 million unique TCR beta sequences and roughly 280 Gb of sequence data. A separate validation cohort of approximately 130 different subjects was used in addition to the 666-subject first cohort. Donor age, sex, ethnicity and CMV serostatus were collected together with the repertoire data. An early release that covered fewer than 800 HLA-typed donors contained about 290 gigabases of sequencing data and roughly 84 million unique TCR sequences. The study combined high-throughput TCR immunosequencing, statistical association of individual TCRs with disease status, and machine learning to predict cytomegalovirus infection status. Every repertoire in the discovery cohort had been generated on one and the same sequencing platform. The later analysis used no new phenotypic data to find candidate immune exposures, relying instead on TCR beta sequences and their occurrence across donors. Because of strong linkage in the cohort, roughly five DR-DQ haplotypes were treated as single units for association and clustering. An earlier analysis of approximately 580 of the donors used high-throughput TCR beta sequencing to judge whether each TCR beta V gene segment behaved as functional or pseudogenic. The T cell repertoires of around 730 subjects were profiled by immunosequencing and related to cytomegalovirus serostatus. Typing coverage differed by locus: A, B, C, DRB1 and DQB1 were typed in roughly 629-630 donors, DQA1 in about 550, DPA1 in 600 to 610, and DPB1 in just under 490. To study patterns of TCR occurrence, a later analysis re-analyzed previously published TCR beta repertoires from hundreds of donors and added high-resolution HLA genotyping. Among the roughly 400 genotyped donors, roughly 80% belonged to the genetic ancestry cluster associated with self-reported Caucasian donors. Class I and class II HLA loci were covered by the typing at four-digit resolution. The aim of the study was to test whether cataloging public T cell receptors could identify signatures of past pathogen exposure. Among roughly 400 genotyped donors of the cohort, an average of roughly 230,000 unique TCR beta nucleotide sequences was sequenced per donor, of which roughly 17% were non-productive. Genome-wide SNP genotypes for about 55% of the 666 donors were used in a later genetic analysis, which treated that subset as a discovery cohort. Findings and caveats that apply to the study as a whole: According to a later genetic analysis, donors in an Asian-associated ancestry cluster had fewer N-insertions in productive TCRs than the approximately 630-donor mean. It was suggested by the authors that the approach could potentially be generalized to other disease states and immunological phenotypes. The study listed over 150 TCR beta chains as associated with cytomegalovirus. Roughly 15 rarely observed V segments, including chromosome 9 orphons, were excluded from the earlier analysis of several hundred of the donors because counts were too low. Because the 87-base-pair reads could not distinguish some IMGT-functional V segments, including TRBV6-2 and TRBV6-3, those segments were excluded. A later analysis found that most CMV-associated TCR beta chains appeared HLA-restricted, with HLA associations seemingly driven largely by CMV exposure. Because HLA typing was unavailable for some donors at each locus, only the typed subset was used in association tests. A further reported finding was that TCR beta sequences accurately predicted the HLA-A and HLA-B alleles for most subjects in the first cohort. For the cohort, immune exposure information was limited to CMV serostatus. A few of the identified cytomegalovirus-associated TCR beta chains were confirmed in vitro to be specific for cytomegalovirus antigens. A later analysis associated 16,951 TCR beta sequences with specific HLA alleles at a false discovery rate of 0.05. Across donors, most TCR sequences were observed very rarely, whereas some public TCRs were present in many individuals. Strong co-occurrence of HLA alleles, especially DR and DQ, made assigning TCR associations to individual alleles difficult. Several of the top co-occurrence clusters appeared to be linked to parvovirus B19, influenza, CMV and Epstein-Barr virus, according to a later analysis. The cohort was sequenced for TCR beta chains only, and without alpha or paired-chain data the features that could be detected were limited. The classifier was reported to diagnose cytomegalovirus status with high specificity and sensitivity in both the original cohort and the validation cohort. A later analysis found that TCR association rates varied across HLA loci, with DRB1 alleles showing the most associated TCRs and HLA-C alleles the fewest. A later genetic analysis associated a missense DCLRE1C variant with V-gene and J-gene trimming of TCR beta chains, and an independent cohort replicated the association. A later analysis found that HLA-associated TCR beta chains were more clonally expanded and had lower generation probabilities than equally common non-associated chains. Roughly uniform sequencing depth across donors was assumed in presence/absence analyses, although this assumption may not hold. A cluster of highly shared sequence variants was judged likely to represent a technical artifact of the sequencing pipeline. Broadly in line with IMGT annotations, most TCR beta V segments showed up in productive rearrangements about 87% or about 30% of the time in an earlier analysis of 587 of the donors. Correlated functional status among segregating V segments might reflect linkage disequilibrium, but an unknown experimental factor could not be ruled out.

To prepare the library, the immunoSEQ multiplex PCR assay was applied. For the multiplex PCR, a mixture combining 60 forward primers for TCR Vbeta segments and 13 reverse primers for TCR Jbeta segments was used. The CDR3 region of rearranged TCR beta genes was amplified from genomic DNA with a multiplex PCR assay. The amplified TCR beta libraries were sequenced on the Illumina HiSeq System as 87-base-pair reads. The study's own analysis went as follows. A later analysis tallied 80 million to 95 million unique TCR beta chains across the 550 to 850 repertoires, and around 10 million of those chains were shared by two or more donors. To remove PCR and sequencing errors, raw reads were error-corrected and collapsed into unique sequences using a nearest-neighbor algorithm that merged closely related sequences. V, D and J gene segments were assigned by aligning CDR3 sequences to IMGT reference sequences. For a sequence to be retained, at least a six-nucleotide match to both a V gene segment and a J gene segment was required. A rearrangement counted as productive if the CDR3 had no stop codons and remained in frame with V and J, and every other rearrangement counted as non-productive. Following IMGT convention, CDR3 was defined as the stretch from the second conserved V-encoded cysteine up to the conserved J-encoded phenylalanine. The earlier analysis of about 590 of the donors excluded sequences that lacked an unambiguous match to a single V gene segment. An earlier analysis of a few hundred of the donors called V segments functional above 56.7% productive rearrangements and segregating when the between-donor standard deviation exceeded 5%. A statistical classification framework was built to diagnose cytomegalovirus status from the catalog of TCR beta chain sequences. A later analysis assigned V and J genes by comparing TCR nucleotide sequences with IMGT/GENE-DB human TR gene sequences. In a later analysis, CDR3 sequences and most-parsimonious VDJ recombination scenarios were assigned using the TCRdist pipeline. A later analysis defined each TCR beta chain by its CDR3 amino acid sequence plus V-gene family, and excluded reads lacking a unique V-gene family. In a later analysis, nearly 600 highly shared, low-generation-probability nucleotide sequences were removed to address suspected cross-contamination and a sequencing artifact. For each public chain, a later analysis derived a clonal expansion index from normalized ranks of inferred template counts within each repertoire. In a later analysis, generation probabilities were computed using a VDJ recombination model fitted to out-of-frame rearrangements, and the results were checked against IGoR. In a later analysis, hypergeometric tests were used to score TCR-TCR, TCR-HLA and TCR-CMV co-occurrence, with a repertoire-size bias correction applied to TCR pairs. A later analysis estimated false discovery rates by permuting HLA or CMV assignments 20 times. In a later analysis, co-occurring TCRs were grouped using DBSCAN, and TCRdist sequence similarity was added for clustering within HLA-allele-positive subsets. Repertoires with fewer than 30,000 or more than 120,000 public chains were left out of co-occurrence clustering, as were a handful of repertoires with anomalous nucleotide sharing. TCRdb took this table from immuneACCESS and kept in-frame rearrangements with V and J called. Such tables lack part of the clones; where checked against another copy, unresolved V genes explain under half of the gap, and the rest is unexplained. V and J calls and clone size are those listed in that table; D and trimming were worked out from the DNA. The sample table records some 170,000 clones; 60% to 80% of these occur just once. The top ten constitute less than 8% of the sample.

Recombination joined TRBV30 with TRBJ2-7; the D gene identity is not certain. Sequencing used PBMCs. This TCR was recovered from a man aged 40-50 years in good health and CMV-seropositive. The CDR3 has the sequence CAQTLAGRTYEQYF. The DNA sequence reads TGTGCCCAAACCCTCGCAGGCCGAACCTACGAGCAGTACTTC.